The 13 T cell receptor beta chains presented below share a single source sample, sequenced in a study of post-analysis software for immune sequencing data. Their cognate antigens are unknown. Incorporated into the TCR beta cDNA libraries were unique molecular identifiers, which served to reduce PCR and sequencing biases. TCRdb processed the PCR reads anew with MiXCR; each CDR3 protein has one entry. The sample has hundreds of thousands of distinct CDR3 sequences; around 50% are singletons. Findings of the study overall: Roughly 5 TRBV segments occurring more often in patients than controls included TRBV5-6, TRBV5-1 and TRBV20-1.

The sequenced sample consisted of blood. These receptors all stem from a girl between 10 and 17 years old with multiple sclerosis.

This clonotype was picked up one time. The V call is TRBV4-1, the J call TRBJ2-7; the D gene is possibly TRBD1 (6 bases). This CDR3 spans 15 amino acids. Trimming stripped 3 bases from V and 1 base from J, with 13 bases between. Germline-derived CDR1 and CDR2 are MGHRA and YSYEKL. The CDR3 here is CASSHETTGSYEQYF. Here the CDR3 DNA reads TGCGCCAGCAGCCATGAGACCACAGGGTCCTACGAGCAGTACTTC.

The CDR3, as DNA: TGTGCCAGCAGCTCACGACAGGGACTGGGTACGCAGTATTTT. Its protein is CASSSRQGLGTQYF. The V gene is TRBV11-1, the J gene TRBJ2-3; D may be TRBD1 (7 bases). Deletions cut 4 bases from V and 8 bases from J, with 16 bases between. This CDR3 region has 14 residues. Per the germline V gene, CDR1 is SGHAT and CDR2 is FQDESV (reference sequence).

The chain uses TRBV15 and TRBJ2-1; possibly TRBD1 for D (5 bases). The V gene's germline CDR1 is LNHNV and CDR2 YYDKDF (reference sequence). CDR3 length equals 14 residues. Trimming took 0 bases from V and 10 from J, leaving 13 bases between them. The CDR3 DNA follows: TGTGCCACCAGCAGAGATGGCAGGGTGGACGAGCAGTTCTTC. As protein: CATSRDGRVDEQFF.

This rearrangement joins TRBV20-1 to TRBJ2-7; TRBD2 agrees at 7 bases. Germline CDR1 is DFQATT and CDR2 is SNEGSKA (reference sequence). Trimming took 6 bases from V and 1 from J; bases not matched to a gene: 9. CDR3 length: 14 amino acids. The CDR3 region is CSAPGRGPSYEQYF. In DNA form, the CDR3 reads TGCAGTGCCCCGGGGAGGGGACCGTCCTACGAGCAGTACTTC.

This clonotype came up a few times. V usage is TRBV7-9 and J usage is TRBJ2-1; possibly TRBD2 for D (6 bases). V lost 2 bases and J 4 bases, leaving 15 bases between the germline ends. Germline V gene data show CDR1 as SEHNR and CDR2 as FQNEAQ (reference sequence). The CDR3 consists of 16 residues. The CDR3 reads CASSLNSPAGYNEQFF. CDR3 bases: TGTGCCAGCAGCTTAAATTCCCCTGCGGGGTACAATGAGCAGTTCTTC.

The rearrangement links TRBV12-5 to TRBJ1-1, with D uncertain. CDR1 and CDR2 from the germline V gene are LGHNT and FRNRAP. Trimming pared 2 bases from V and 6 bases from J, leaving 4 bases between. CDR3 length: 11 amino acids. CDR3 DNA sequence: TGTGCTAGTGGTTTGTACCCTGAAGCTTTCTTT. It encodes CASGLYPEAFF.

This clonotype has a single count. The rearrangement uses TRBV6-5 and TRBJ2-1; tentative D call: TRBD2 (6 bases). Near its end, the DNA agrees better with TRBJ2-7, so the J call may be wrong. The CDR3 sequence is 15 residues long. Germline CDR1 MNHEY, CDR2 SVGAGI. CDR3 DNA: TGTGCCAGCAGTGCAATACGGGGGTCCTACAATGAGCAGTACTTC. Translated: CASSAIRGSYNEQYF.

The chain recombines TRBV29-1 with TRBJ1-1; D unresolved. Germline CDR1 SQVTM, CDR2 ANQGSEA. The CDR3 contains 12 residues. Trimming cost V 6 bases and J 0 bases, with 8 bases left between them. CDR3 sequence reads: CSVEKMNTEAFF. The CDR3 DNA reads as TGCAGCGTCGAGAAGATGAACACTGAAGCTTTCTTT.

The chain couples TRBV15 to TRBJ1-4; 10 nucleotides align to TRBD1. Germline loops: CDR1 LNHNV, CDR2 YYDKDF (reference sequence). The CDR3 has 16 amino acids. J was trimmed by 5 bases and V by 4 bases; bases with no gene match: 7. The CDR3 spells CATSTEPGQGNEKLFF. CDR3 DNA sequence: TGTGCCACCAGCACCGAACCGGGACAGGGGAATGAAAAACTGTTTTTT.

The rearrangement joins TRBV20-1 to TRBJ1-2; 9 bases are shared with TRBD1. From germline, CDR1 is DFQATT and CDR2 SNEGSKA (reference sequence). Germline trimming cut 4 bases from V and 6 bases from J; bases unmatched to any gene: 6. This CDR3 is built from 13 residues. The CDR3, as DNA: TGCAGTGCTAAGCCGGGACAGGGAAATGGCTACACCTTC. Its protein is CSAKPGQGNGYTF.

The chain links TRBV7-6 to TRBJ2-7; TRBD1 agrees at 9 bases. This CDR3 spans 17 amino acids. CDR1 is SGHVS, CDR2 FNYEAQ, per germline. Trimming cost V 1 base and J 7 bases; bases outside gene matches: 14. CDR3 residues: CASSLGVEVGQGLEQYF. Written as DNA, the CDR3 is TGTGCCAGCAGCTTAGGCGTCGAGGTAGGACAGGGGTTGGAGCAGTACTTC.

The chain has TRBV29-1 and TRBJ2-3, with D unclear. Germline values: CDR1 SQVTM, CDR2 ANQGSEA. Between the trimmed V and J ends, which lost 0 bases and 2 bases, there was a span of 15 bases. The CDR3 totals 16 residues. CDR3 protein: CSVEDQASLYTDTQYF. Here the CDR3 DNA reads TGCAGCGTTGAAGATCAGGCCTCACTGTACACAGATACGCAGTATTTT.

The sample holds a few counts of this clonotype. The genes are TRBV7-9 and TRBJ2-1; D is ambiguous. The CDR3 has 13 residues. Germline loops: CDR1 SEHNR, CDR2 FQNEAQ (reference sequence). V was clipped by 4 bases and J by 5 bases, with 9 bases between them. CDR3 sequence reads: CASSSKGDNEQFF. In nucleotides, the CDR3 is TGTGCCAGCAGCTCAAAAGGTGACAATGAGCAGTTCTTC.